The 9 T cell receptor beta chains listed next were all sequenced from one sample in a study of shared clonotypes between healthy human individuals. The table came from immunoSEQ multiplex PCR; TCRdb's copy has only in-frame clones and leaves some out. This table holds approximately 2.5 million clones, 93% found once. The sequenced sample was naive CD4+ T cells from PBMCs. The subset: CD45RA+ positively selected. These receptors all come from a man younger than 35 in good health. Some clones in this sample may be carry-over from other donors' samples.

This rearrangement joins TRBV28 to TRBJ2-1, with 16 bases lining up with TRBD2. V lost 5 bases and J lost 10; bases outside the gene matches: 8. CDR1 and CDR2 from the germline V gene are MDHEN and SYDVKM. The CDR3 sequence is 16 residues long. The DNA for the CDR3 is TGTGCCAGCAGTGGGACTAGCGGGAGGGGGTTTTGGGAGCAGTTCTTC. Translated, it gives CASSGTSGRGFWEQFF. Together with reference TRBV28 and TRBJ2-1, the CDR3 gives the full variable domain: DVKVTQSSRYLVKRTGEKVFLECVQDMDHENMFWYRQDPGLGLRLIYFSYDVKMKEKGDIPEGYSVSREKKERFSLILESASTNQTSMYLCASSGTSGRGFWEQFFGPGTRLTVL.

This clone has just one count. This chain joins TRBV11-2 and TRBJ2-5; the D gene could be TRBD1 or TRBD2 (6 bases each). CDR3 size: 14 residues. Germline-derived CDR1 and CDR2 are SGHAT and FQNNGV. Trimming left V 5 bases short and J 9 bases short, with 19 bases between. CDR3 region: CASSPRGGSGAQYF. DNA for the CDR3: TGTGCCAGCAGCCCGAGAGGGGGGTCCGGGGCCCAGTACTTC.

The chain employs TRBV29-1 and TRBJ1-1; the match to TRBD1 covers 8 bases. The germline gives CDR1 SQVTM, CDR2 ANQGSEA. Trimming removed 6 bases from V and 3 bases from J; junction bases left unmatched: 9. This CDR3 region has 14 residues. The CDR3 bases are TGCAGCGTACACAAATTGACAGGGGACACTGAAGCTTTCTTT. Translation gives CSVHKLTGDTEAFF.

This sequence joins TRBV2 and TRBJ1-1; 7 bases match TRBD1. CDR3 length: 14 residues. The germline CDR1 and CDR2 sequences are SNHLY and FYNNEI. V trimming: 4 bases; J trimming: 2 bases; junction bases outside the gene matches: 4. The CDR3 reads CASSVGGGNTEAFF. The CDR3 region has the DNA TGTGCCAGCAGTGTCGGAGGGGGCAACACTGAAGCTTTCTTT.

This clone was seen once. CDR3 DNA: TGTGCCTGGAGCGGGGCCGACCTTAACCTATATGGCTACACCTTC. Translated: CAWSGADLNLYGYTF. The chain combines TRBV30 with TRBJ1-2, with D perhaps TRBD1 (5 bases). CDR1 and CDR2 (germline): GTSNPN, SVGIG (reference sequence). Trimming cost V 3 bases and J 5 bases, with 19 bases left between them. This CDR3 has 15 residues. Full variable domain (outside the CDR3, taken from reference TRBV30 and TRBJ1-2): SQTIHQWPATLVQPVGSPLSLECTVEGTSNPNLYWYRQAAGRGLQLLFYSVGIGQISSEVPQNLSASRPQDRQFILSSKKLLLSDSGFYLCAWSGADLNLYGYTFGSGTRLTVV.

This chain uses TRBV2 with TRBJ1-6; weak D call: TRBD1 (6 bases). The CDR3 consists of 17 residues. CDR1 and CDR2 (germline): SNHLY, FYNNEI. V lost 3 bases and J lost 7, with 19 bases in between. CDR3 in DNA: TGTGCCAGCAGTGAGCGGGGGCTGCGGGACTCGAATTCACCCCTCCACTTT. Its translation: CASSERGLRDSNSPLHF.

This chain connects TRBV7-9 to TRBJ1-2; 10 bases are shared with TRBD1. Per the germline V gene, CDR1 is SEHNR and CDR2 is FQNEAQ (reference sequence). With V trimmed by 5 bases and J by 6 bases, 9 bases remained unmatched. This CDR3 is 15 amino acids long. In DNA, the CDR3 is TGTGCCAGCAGCATCCGGGACAGGGGTTCAGATGGCTACACCTTC. Encoded protein: CASSIRDRGSDGYTF. The full variable domain, with the rest looked up from reference TRBV7-9 and TRBJ1-2, is DTGVSQNPRHKITKRGQNVTFRCDPISEHNRLYWYRQTLGQGPEFLTYFQNEAQLEKSRLLSDRFSAERPKGSFSTLEIQRTEQGDSAMYLCASSIRDRGSDGYTFGSGTRLTVV.

The V call is TRBV4-1, the J call TRBJ1-5, with D maybe TRBD1 (6 bases). The CDR3 loop spans 19 amino acids. V lost 4 bases and J lost 2, with 24 bases in between. Germline loops: CDR1 MGHRA, CDR2 YSYEKL. The CDR3 nucleotides read TGCGCCAGCAGCCGGGGAGTGGCTAGGCTCAACAGGGGCAATCAGCCCCAGCATTTT. Its protein product is CASSRGVARLNRGNQPQHF.

This chain connects TRBV11-2 to TRBJ2-1; 9 bases agree with TRBD2. V shed 4 bases, J shed 8 bases, and the junction held 12 bases outside the gene matches. This CDR3 contains 16 residues. The germline V gene encodes CDR1 SGHAT and CDR2 FQNNGV. In DNA, the CDR3 is TGTGCCAGCAGCTCCCTTGGGCGGGAGGGCCTCGATGAGCAGTTCTTC. Translated: CASSSLGREGLDEQFF.